These 19 T cell receptor beta chains were sequenced from one sample in a study of blood T cells in healthy people across ages. A J-beta primer mix and a sample-barcoded 5' primer were used in a second PCR of roughly 7 to 12 cycles. Using its own MiXCR run on the 5' RACE reads, TCRdb lists one record per CDR3 protein. The sample has about 640,000 distinct CDR3 sequences, 58% seen once. The source material was blood. These receptor sequences come from a man aged 55-75 years in good health.

This rearrangement joins TRBV29-1 to TRBJ2-5; D might be TRBD2 (6 bases). The CDR3 is 16 residues long. V dropped 4 bases and J dropped 4 bases, with 22 bases sitting between them. Germline CDR1 is SQVTM and CDR2 is ANQGSEA. CDR3 sequence reads: CSVGGEEGRVAETQYF. The CDR3 DNA is TGCAGCGTTGGGGGAGAGGAGGGGCGTGTGGCAGAGACCCAGTACTTC.

The chain combines TRBV2 with TRBJ1-6, with D perhaps TRBD1 (5 bases). Per germline, CDR1 SNHLY and CDR2 FYNNEI. The CDR3 runs 15 residues. Trimming pared 4 bases from V and 4 bases from J, leaving 11 bases between. In DNA form, the CDR3 reads TGTGCCAGCAGTGCCCAGGGCGCGTATAATTCACCCCTCCACTTT. Translation gives CASSAQGAYNSPLHF.

The J gene is TRBJ2-7, the V gene TRBV6-1; D gene uncertain. V was pared by 8 bases and J by 3 bases, with 14 bases between. This CDR3 spans 13 amino acids. The germline gives CDR1 MNHNS, CDR2 SASEGT. CDR3 amino acids: CASSPRRHYEQYF. The CDR3 region has the DNA TGTGCCAGCTCCCCTAGGCGGCACTACGAGCAGTACTTC.

Points on this clonotype: The junction departs from germline at one end; a sequencing error may be responsible. The chain couples TRBV3-1 to TRBJ2-7, with 7 bases aligning to TRBD1. CDR3 length equals 15 residues. Germline-derived CDR1 and CDR2 are LGHDT and YNNKEL (reference sequence). The CDR3 is CASSKDRVRTYEQYF. The CDR3 DNA sequence: TGTGCCAGCAGCAAAGACAGGGTACGAACCTACGAGCAGTACTTC.

This clonotype was found a few times. The chain combines TRBV5-1 with TRBJ2-3; the D is unclear. CDR3 length: 16 residues. Germline-derived CDR1 and CDR2 are SGHRS and YFSETQ. The V gene lost 0 bases and the J gene lost 2 bases, with 13 bases spanning the gap. The CDR3 bases are TGCGCCAGCAGCTTGGCCCTGAACAGCTTCACAGATACGCAGTATTTT. It specifies CASSLALNSFTDTQYF.

The chain is built from TRBV5-1 and TRBJ1-4; the match to TRBD1 covers 7 bases. Losses at the gene ends were 1 base for V and 5 bases for J; bases not matched to a gene: 5. Germline-derived CDR1 and CDR2 are SGHRS and YFSETQ. The CDR3 loop spans 15 amino acids. This chain's CDR3 is CASSLWGQSNEKLFF. CDR3 bases: TGCGCCAGCAGCTTGTGGGGACAGTCAAATGAAAAACTGTTTTTT.

The count of this clonotype is one. V and J are TRBV5-1 and TRBJ1-5; tentatively, D is TRBD1 (5 bases). The CDR3 spans 15 residues. CDR1 SGHRS and CDR2 YFSETQ come from the germline V gene. V was pared by 1 base and J by 1 base, with 9 bases between. The CDR3 loop is CASSLSAGSNQPQHF. CDR3 bases: TGCGCCAGCAGCTTGTCCGCAGGGAGCAATCAGCCCCAGCATTTT.

This clonotype was found a few times. The chain couples TRBV10-3 to TRBJ2-7; TRBD1 matches at 12 bases. The J call may not be correct, given that the DNA end is closer to TRBJ2-5. This CDR3 spans 17 amino acids. Germline V gene lookup returns CDR1 ENHRY and CDR2 SYGVKD. CDR3 DNA sequence: TGTGCCATCAGTGGATCAACCGGGACAGGGGGCTCAGAGACCCAGTACTTC. This gives the protein CAISGSTGTGGSETQYF.

The chain is built from TRBV12-3 or TRBV12-4 and TRBJ2-1; 10 bases are shared with TRBD2. V gave up 4 bases and J gave up 7 bases; unmatched junction bases: 7. The CDR3 length is 15 residues. The DNA for the CDR3 is TGTGCCAGCAGTTATGGAGCGGGGGGGCGAAATGAGCAGTTCTTC. Translating gives CASSYGAGGRNEQFF.

This chain links TRBV4-2 with TRBJ2-3, with D maybe TRBD1 (6 bases). Trimming shortened V by 2 bases and J by 0 bases, and 9 bases separated the two germline ends. Germline loops: CDR1 LGHNA, CDR2 YNFKEQ. This CDR3 is 15 amino acids long. The CDR3 sequence: CASSQTGQSTDTQYF. The CDR3 DNA sequence: TGTGCCAGCAGCCAAACGGGACAAAGCACAGATACGCAGTATTTT.

The chain carries TRBV5-1 and TRBJ2-4; 7 bases map to TRBD2. Gene TRBJ2-7 matches the end of the DNA better, so the J call may be wrong. CDR3 size: 15 residues. Germline V gene lookup returns CDR1 SGHRS and CDR2 YFSETQ. The CDR3 coding sequence is TGCGCCAGCAGCTTCCGGGTCGGGGGGACTTACGAGCAGTACTTC. This sequence encodes CASSFRVGGTYEQYF.

V and J are TRBV5-1 and TRBJ2-7; 8 nucleotides line up with TRBD1. V gave up 0 bases and J gave up 5 bases; unmatched junction bases: 7. Germline V gene data show CDR1 as SGHRS and CDR2 as YFSETQ. The CDR3 runs 15 residues. The CDR3 nucleotides are TGCGCCAGCAGCTTGGATGGACAGGGTAGAGACGAGCAGTACTTC. Translating it yields CASSLDGQGRDEQYF.

The V call is TRBV28, the J call TRBJ2-3, with D possibly being TRBD2 (5 bases). This CDR3 is 14 amino acids long. CDR1 MDHEN and CDR2 SYDVKM come from the germline V gene. Trimming took off 5 bases at V and 4 bases at J, with 13 bases between the two ends. CDR3 DNA: TGTGCCAGCAGTCTCCCCCCGGGGTCAGATACGCAGTATTTT. Its translation: CASSLPPGSDTQYF.

The chain employs TRBV20-1 and TRBJ1-2; TRBD1 might be the D (6 bases). Looked up from germline, CDR1 is DFQATT and CDR2 is SNEGSKA (reference sequence). The length of the CDR3 is 12 residues. V was trimmed by 3 bases and J by 3 bases, leaving 8 bases between them. CDR3 DNA: TGCAGTGCTAGCGGACAGTACTATGGCTACACCTTC. It specifies CSASGQYYGYTF.

The chain recombines TRBV2 with TRBJ1-1; D is perhaps TRBD1 (6 bases). CDR3 length: 13 residues. Trimming took 11 bases from V and 4 from J, leaving 17 bases between them. Germline-derived CDR1 and CDR2 are SNHLY and FYNNEI. The CDR3 DNA is TGTGCCCTAGGAGGACAGCCGGGCACTGAAGCTTTCTTT. Translation gives CALGGQPGTEAFF.

V usage is TRBV6-2 or TRBV6-3 and J usage is TRBJ1-2; TRBD1 might be the D (5 bases). Trimming took off 7 bases at V and 4 bases at J, with 16 bases between the two ends. Germline CDR1 is MNHEY and CDR2 is SVGEGT. The CDR3 length is 14 residues. The CDR3 region is CASKFGAYPYGYTF. The CDR3 DNA reads as TGTGCCAGCAAGTTTGGGGCCTATCCCTATGGCTACACCTTC.

This clonotype was observed once. This chain joins TRBV10-2 and TRBJ1-4, with 8 positions matching TRBD1. Germline CDR1 WSHSY, CDR2 SAAADI. The CDR3 is made up of 15 amino acids. Trimming removed 3 bases from V and 8 bases from J; junction bases left unmatched: 8. The CDR3 coding sequence is TGCGCCAGCAGTGACCTCAGGGGGCCGGGGGAAAAACTGTTTTTT. Its translation: CASSDLRGPGEKLFF.

The DNA for the CDR3 is TGTGCCGCATACGTCGCAGATACGCAGTTCTTC. Protein sequence: CAAYVADTQFF. This rearrangement joins TRBV7-9 to TRBJ2-1; D is undetermined. CDR3 length equals 11 residues. V lost 11 bases and J 12 bases, leaving 17 bases between the germline ends. Germline CDR1 reads SEHNR; CDR2 reads FQNEAQ (reference sequence). Looking up the rest from reference TRBV7-9 and TRBJ2-1 gives the full variable domain: DTGVSQNPRHKITKRGQNVTFRCDPISEHNRLYWYRQTLGQGPEFLTYFQNEAQLEKSRLLSDRFSAERPKGSFSTLEIQRTEQGDSAMYLCAAYVADTQFFGPGTRLTVL.

The CDR3 reads CATSRGGQRSEQFF. In DNA, the CDR3 is TGTGCCACCAGCAGAGGGGGGCAACGATCGGAGCAGTTCTTC. The J gene is TRBJ2-1, the V gene TRBV15; possibly TRBD1 for D (6 bases). Trimming removed 1 base at V and 10 bases at J, with 14 bases between. The CDR3 runs to 14 residues. CDR1 and CDR2 (germline): LNHNV, YYDKDF (reference sequence).